What follows are 4 T cell receptor beta chains derived from one specimen sequenced in a study of CD8+ T cells in alopecia areata. RNA extraction and reverse transcription yielded cDNA as sequencing template. The data were produced by immunoSEQ multiplex PCR, yet TCRdb's version contains in-frame clones alone and is incomplete. Among tens of thousands of clones, around 59% were seen once, and the ten largest hold around 38%. The sequencing input was NKG2D-high CD8+ T cells sorted from blood. The origin of the receptors is a human donor with alopecia areata.

This chain links TRBV29-1 with TRBJ2-7, with TRBD1 as a possible D gene (6 bases). Germline assignment: CDR1 SQVTM and CDR2 ANQGSEA. The CDR3 is 12 residues long. V shed 3 bases and J shed 4 bases, with 10 bases lying between them. The CDR3 bases are TGCAGCGTTGAGGGTGGACAGTACGAGCAGTACTTC. This encodes CSVEGGQYEQYF.

This clone was seen a handful of times. The chain has TRBV7-8 and TRBJ2-5; D call uncertain. Looked up from germline, CDR1 is SGHVS and CDR2 is FQNEAQ. CDR3 length: 14 amino acids. V lost 5 bases and J 0 bases, leaving 10 bases between the germline ends. CDR3 coding DNA: TGTGCCAGCAGCCCGACCTCGTACCAAGAGACCCAGTACTTC. It specifies CASSPTSYQETQYF.

This clone was seen more than once but under ten times. The rearrangement joins TRBV19 to TRBJ2-7, with a tentative D call TRBD1 (5 bases). The CDR3 totals 14 residues. In germline, CDR1 is LNHDA, CDR2 SQIVND (reference sequence). V lost 2 bases and J lost 0, with 8 bases in between. CDR3 in amino acids: CASSIIDSSYEQYF. The CDR3 DNA is TGTGCCAGTAGTATAATTGACAGCTCCTACGAGCAGTACTTC.

CDR3 sequence reads: CASSSRGGPQETQYF. DNA of the CDR3: TGTGCCAGCAGCTCTAGAGGTGGCCCCCAAGAGACCCAGTACTTC. The rearrangement joins TRBV9 to TRBJ2-5; the D is unclear. The V gene's germline CDR1 is SGDLS and CDR2 YYNGEE. V lost 4 bases and J 1 base, leaving 14 bases between the germline ends. The CDR3 is 15 residues long.